This paragraph covers one T cell receptor (beta chain) sequence. Its specific antigen is unknown. No per-base quality is available; no much larger clone lies one base away. This record belongs to a study of cytomegalovirus exposure and HLA in healthy donors listed by TCRdb under 2017. The study in broad terms: In an earlier analysis of 450 to 750 of the donors, approximately 300 Gb of sequence data and some 100 million unique TCR beta sequences from 180 million or so T cells were reported. Approximately 310 gigabases of sequencing data and tens of millions of unique TCR sequences were included in an early release covering 550 to 800 HLA-typed donors. Of the approximately 370 genotyped donors, 70% to 90% were placed in the genetic ancestry cluster associated with self-reported Caucasian donors. The aim of the study was to test whether cataloging public T cell receptors could identify signatures of past pathogen exposure. The study used immunosequencing to profile the T cell repertoires of approximately 690 subjects and linked those repertoires to cytomegalovirus serostatus. In addition to the first cohort of around 670 subjects, a separate validation cohort of around 110 different subjects was used. To predict cytomegalovirus infection status, the study brought together high-throughput TCR immunosequencing, statistical association of individual TCRs with disease status, and machine learning. In a later analysis, previously published TCR beta repertoires from some 640 donors were re-analyzed and high-resolution HLA genotyping was added so that TCR occurrence patterns could be studied. Rather than using new phenotypic data, the later analysis identified candidate immune exposures from TCR beta sequences and from how often those sequences occurred across donors. An earlier analysis of 450 to 750 of the donors used high-throughput TCR beta sequencing to judge whether each TCR beta V gene segment behaved as functional or pseudogenic. Donor age, sex, ethnicity and CMV serostatus were collected together with the repertoire data. A later genetic analysis took genome-wide SNP genotypes for about 60% of the roughly 670 donors and used that subset as a discovery cohort. All discovery cohort repertoires had been generated using a single sequencing platform. HLA typing covered class I and class II loci at four-digit resolution. The number of donors typed differed by locus, with about 629-640 for A, B, C, DRB1 and DQB1, roughly 550 for DQA1, 606 for DPA1, and under 490 for DPB1. Several DR-DQ haplotypes were handled as single units for association and clustering because linkage in the cohort was strong. Across 300 to 400 genotyped donors of the cohort, an average of about 240,000 unique TCR beta nucleotide sequences per donor were sequenced, and roughly 17% of those sequences were non-productive.

Receptors were amplified or captured by the immunoSEQ multiplex PCR assay. For the multiplex PCR, a mixture combining 60 forward primers for TCR Vbeta segments and 13 reverse primers for TCR Jbeta segments was used. Amplification of the CDR3 region of rearranged TCR beta genes was performed with a multiplex PCR assay on genomic DNA. The amplified TCR beta libraries were sequenced on the Illumina HiSeq System as 87-base-pair reads. The source study handled its data this way. A later analysis tallied around 80 million unique TCR beta chains across the 660 or so repertoires, and around 9.9 million of those chains were shared by two or more donors. Raw reads were error-corrected and collapsed into unique sequences with a nearest-neighbor algorithm that merged closely related sequences to remove PCR and sequencing errors. To assign V, D and J gene segments, CDR3 sequences were aligned to IMGT reference sequences. For a sequence to be retained, a match of at least six nucleotides was required to both a V gene segment and a J gene segment. Rearrangements were called productive when the CDR3 lacked stop codons and stayed in frame with V and J; all others were non-productive. Following IMGT convention, CDR3 was defined as the stretch from the second conserved V-encoded cysteine to the conserved J-encoded phenylalanine. The earlier analysis of 587 of the donors excluded any sequence lacking an unambiguous match to a single V gene segment. An earlier analysis of fewer than 750 of the donors called V segments functional above 56.7% productive rearrangements and segregating when the between-donor standard deviation exceeded 5%. A statistical classification framework was developed to diagnose cytomegalovirus status using the catalog of TCR beta chain sequences. In a later analysis, TCR nucleotide sequences were compared against IMGT/GENE-DB human TR gene sequences so that V and J genes could be assigned. A later analysis assigned CDR3 sequences and most-parsimonious VDJ recombination scenarios with the TCRdist pipeline. A later analysis defined each TCR beta chain by its CDR3 amino acid sequence plus V-gene family, and excluded reads lacking a unique V-gene family. In a later analysis, 550 to 650 highly shared, low-generation-probability nucleotide sequences were removed to address suspected cross-contamination and a sequencing artifact. In a later analysis, a clonal expansion index for each public chain was calculated from normalized within-repertoire ranks of inferred template counts. Generation probabilities in a later analysis came from a VDJ recombination model fitted to out-of-frame rearrangements, and those results were checked against IGoR. A later analysis scored TCR-TCR, TCR-HLA and TCR-CMV co-occurrence with hypergeometric tests, applying a repertoire-size bias correction to TCR pairs. A later analysis estimated false discovery rates by permuting HLA or CMV assignments 20 times. In a later analysis, co-occurring TCRs were grouped with DBSCAN, and TCRdist sequence similarity was added when clustering was performed within HLA-allele-positive subsets. For co-occurrence clustering, repertoires with fewer than 30,000 or more than 120,000 public chains were excluded, along with four or five repertoires with anomalous nucleotide sharing. Drawn from immuneACCESS, this table holds only the in-frame rearrangements with V and J called that TCRdb kept. Clones are partly lost; checked studies trace under half to an unresolved V gene and leave the rest unexplained. The DNA was the basis for D and trimming; V, J and clone size are from that table. The sample table holds roughly 220,000 clones, of which about 74% were seen once. 1.8% of the sample rests with the top ten.

The cohort consisted of some 730 healthy bone marrow donors. At the time of sampling, all cohort members were nominally healthy, though unrecorded immune exposures were likely present. The donor was CMV seronegative and belonged to the group of 350 to 400 seronegative cohort members. A peripheral blood sample was collected from each donor, and TCR beta sequencing was performed on peripheral blood mononuclear cells. The Qiagen DNeasy Blood Extraction Kit was used to extract genomic DNA from the blood cell samples. Based on the germline V gene, the CDR1 and CDR2 sequences are KGHSH and LQKENI. Counted from cysteine to phenylalanine, this CDR3 has 14 amino acids. The sequence is cut down to CDR3 DNA, 42 bases in frame from base 1. V gives up 3 bases and J gives up 5 bases, and the segment between their germline ends measures 13 bases. Results the study describes overall, beyond this receptor: In a later analysis, most CMV-associated TCR beta chains were found to appear HLA-restricted, with HLA associations seemingly driven largely by CMV exposure. The classifier was reported to diagnose cytomegalovirus status with high specificity and sensitivity in both the original and validation cohorts. In vitro tests confirmed that a few of the cytomegalovirus-associated TCR beta chains recognize cytomegalovirus antigens. A cluster of highly shared sequence variants was judged likely to be a technical artifact of the sequencing pipeline. Because some donors lacked HLA typing at each locus, the association tests relied only on the typed subset. Most TCR sequences were seen in very few donors, while some public TCRs were found in many individuals. Only TCR beta chains were sequenced in this cohort, and the absence of alpha or paired-chain data limited detectable features. A total of 150 to 200 TCR beta chains were listed by the study as associated with cytomegalovirus. An association between a missense DCLRE1C variant and V-gene and J-gene trimming of TCR beta chains was found in a later genetic analysis and replicated in an independent cohort. Several of the top co-occurrence clusters appeared to be linked to parvovirus B19, influenza, CMV and Epstein-Barr virus, according to a later analysis. At a false discovery rate of 0.05, a later analysis linked some 18,000 TCR beta sequences to specific HLA alleles. Linkage disequilibrium might explain the correlated functional status among segregating V segments, but an unknown experimental factor could not be excluded. The only immune exposure information available for the cohort was CMV serostatus. The 87-base-pair reads could not distinguish some IMGT-functional V segments, including TRBV6-2 and TRBV6-3, so those segments were excluded. Sequencing depth was assumed to be roughly uniform across donors in the presence/absence analyses, though that assumption may not hold. When HLA alleles, especially DR and DQ, strongly co-occurred, TCR associations were difficult to assign to individual alleles. The authors suggested that the approach could potentially be generalized to other disease states and immunological phenotypes. In an earlier analysis of about 600 of the donors, most TCR beta V segments appeared in productive rearrangements about 87% or about 30% of the time, broadly matching IMGT annotations. Because counts were too low, under 20 rarely observed V segments, including chromosome 9 orphons, were left out of the earlier analysis of several hundred of the donors. According to a later genetic analysis, donors in an Asian-associated ancestry cluster had fewer N-insertions in productive TCRs than the roughly 660-donor mean. In a later analysis, HLA-associated TCR beta chains were found to be more clonally expanded and to have lower generation probabilities than equally common non-associated chains. According to a later analysis, TCR association rates differed among HLA loci, with DRB1 alleles showing the most associated TCRs and HLA-C alleles showing the fewest. A further reported finding was that TCR beta sequences accurately predicted the HLA-A and HLA-B alleles for most subjects in the first cohort.

The sequence came from a woman between 25 and 40 years old in good health and CMV-seronegative. Sequenced: PBMCs. The sequence joins TRBV18 to TRBJ1-1; perhaps TRBD1 is the D gene, with 5 bases matching. The CDR3 is CASSPTPQGTEAFF. The DNA sequence follows: TGTGCCAGCTCACCGACACCCCAGGGAACTGAAGCTTTCTTT.